The source of this T cell receptor (beta chain) is a study of T cells after yellow fever vaccination. This clonotype was picked up a small number of times. Its target is unknown. Via MiXCR, TCRdb re-called the 5' RACE reads, giving one row per CDR3 protein. Of 450,000 to 550,000 distinct CDR3 sequences listed, roughly a fifth were seen once; the top ten hold roughly a sixth. The CDR3 has 17 residues. Per germline, CDR1 LGHNA and CDR2 YSLEER. V lost 1 base and J lost 4, with 18 bases in between. Findings and caveats of the study: Just a small share of clonotypes turned up in the CD4 compartment as well as the CD8 compartment.

The genes are TRBV4-3 and TRBJ2-3; D might be TRBD2 (7 bases). This receptor was taken from a man aged 18 to 35 who received the YFV17D yellow fever vaccine. The sample here was PBMCs, taken less than 25 days after the first yellow fever vaccination. The CDR3 DNA follows: TGCGCCAGCAGCCAAGGGGGGGGCCATAAGCAGTCAGATACGCAGTATTTT. It translates to CASSQGGGHKQSDTQYF.